This T cell receptor beta chain was recorded in a study of T cell responses to AZD1222 COVID-19 vaccine. The protocol was immunoSEQ multiplex PCR, while the TCRdb copy is restricted to in-frame clones and leaves out a portion. The sample yields about 100,000 clones, nearly 90% seen once. Germline V gene data show CDR1 as SGHTA and CDR2 as FQGNSA. V was trimmed by 8 bases and J by 3 bases, leaving 4 bases between them. This CDR3 has 10 amino acids. V is TRBV7-2 and J is TRBJ1-1, with unresolved D. The receptor was isolated from an adult in good health. The sequences come from peripheral blood, collected on day 0 of AZD1222 vaccination. CDR3 sequence reads: CASRYTEAFF. As DNA, the CDR3 is TGTGCCAGCCGATACACTGAAGCTTTCTTT.